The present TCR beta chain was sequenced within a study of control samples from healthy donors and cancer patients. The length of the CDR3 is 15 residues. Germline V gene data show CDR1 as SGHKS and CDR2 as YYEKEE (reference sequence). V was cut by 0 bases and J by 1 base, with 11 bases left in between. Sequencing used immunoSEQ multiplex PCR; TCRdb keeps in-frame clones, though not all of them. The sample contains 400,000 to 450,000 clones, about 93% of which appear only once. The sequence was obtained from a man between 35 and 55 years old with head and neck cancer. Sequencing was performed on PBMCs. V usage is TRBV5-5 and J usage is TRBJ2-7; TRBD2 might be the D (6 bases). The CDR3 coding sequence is TGTGCCAGCAGCTTGGTGGGGGGTCCGTCCTACGAGCAGTACTTC. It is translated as CASSLVGGPSYEQYF. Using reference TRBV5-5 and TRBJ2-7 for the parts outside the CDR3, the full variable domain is DAGVTQSPTHLIKTRGQQVTLRCSPISGHKSVSWYQQVLGQGPQFIFQYYEKEERGRGNFPDRFSARQFPNYSSELNVNALLLGDSALYLCASSLVGGPSYEQYFGPGTRLTVT.